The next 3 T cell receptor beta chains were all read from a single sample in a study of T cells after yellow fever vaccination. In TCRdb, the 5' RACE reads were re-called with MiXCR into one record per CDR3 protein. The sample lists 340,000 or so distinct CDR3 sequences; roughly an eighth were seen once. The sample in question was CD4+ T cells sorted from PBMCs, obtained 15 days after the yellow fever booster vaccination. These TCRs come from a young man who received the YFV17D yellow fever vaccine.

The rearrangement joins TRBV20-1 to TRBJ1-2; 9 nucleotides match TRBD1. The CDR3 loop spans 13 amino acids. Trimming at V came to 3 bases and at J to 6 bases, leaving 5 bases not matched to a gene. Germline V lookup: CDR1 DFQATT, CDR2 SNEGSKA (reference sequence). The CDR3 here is CSAREQGADGYTF. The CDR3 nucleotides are TGCAGTGCTAGGGAACAGGGGGCGGATGGCTACACCTTC.

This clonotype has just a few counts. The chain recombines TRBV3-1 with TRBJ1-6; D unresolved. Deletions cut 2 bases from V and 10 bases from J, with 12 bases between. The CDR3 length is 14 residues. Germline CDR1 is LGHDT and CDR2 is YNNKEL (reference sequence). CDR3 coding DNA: TGTGCCAGCAGCCAATCGACGACCGGATCACCCCTCCACTTT. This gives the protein CASSQSTTGSPLHF.

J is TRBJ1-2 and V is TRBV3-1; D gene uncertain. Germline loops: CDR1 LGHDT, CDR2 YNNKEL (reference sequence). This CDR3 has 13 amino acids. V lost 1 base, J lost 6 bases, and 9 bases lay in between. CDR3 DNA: TGTGCCAGCAGCCAAGGCCAGCAGGATGGCTACACCTTC. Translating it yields CASSQGQQDGYTF.